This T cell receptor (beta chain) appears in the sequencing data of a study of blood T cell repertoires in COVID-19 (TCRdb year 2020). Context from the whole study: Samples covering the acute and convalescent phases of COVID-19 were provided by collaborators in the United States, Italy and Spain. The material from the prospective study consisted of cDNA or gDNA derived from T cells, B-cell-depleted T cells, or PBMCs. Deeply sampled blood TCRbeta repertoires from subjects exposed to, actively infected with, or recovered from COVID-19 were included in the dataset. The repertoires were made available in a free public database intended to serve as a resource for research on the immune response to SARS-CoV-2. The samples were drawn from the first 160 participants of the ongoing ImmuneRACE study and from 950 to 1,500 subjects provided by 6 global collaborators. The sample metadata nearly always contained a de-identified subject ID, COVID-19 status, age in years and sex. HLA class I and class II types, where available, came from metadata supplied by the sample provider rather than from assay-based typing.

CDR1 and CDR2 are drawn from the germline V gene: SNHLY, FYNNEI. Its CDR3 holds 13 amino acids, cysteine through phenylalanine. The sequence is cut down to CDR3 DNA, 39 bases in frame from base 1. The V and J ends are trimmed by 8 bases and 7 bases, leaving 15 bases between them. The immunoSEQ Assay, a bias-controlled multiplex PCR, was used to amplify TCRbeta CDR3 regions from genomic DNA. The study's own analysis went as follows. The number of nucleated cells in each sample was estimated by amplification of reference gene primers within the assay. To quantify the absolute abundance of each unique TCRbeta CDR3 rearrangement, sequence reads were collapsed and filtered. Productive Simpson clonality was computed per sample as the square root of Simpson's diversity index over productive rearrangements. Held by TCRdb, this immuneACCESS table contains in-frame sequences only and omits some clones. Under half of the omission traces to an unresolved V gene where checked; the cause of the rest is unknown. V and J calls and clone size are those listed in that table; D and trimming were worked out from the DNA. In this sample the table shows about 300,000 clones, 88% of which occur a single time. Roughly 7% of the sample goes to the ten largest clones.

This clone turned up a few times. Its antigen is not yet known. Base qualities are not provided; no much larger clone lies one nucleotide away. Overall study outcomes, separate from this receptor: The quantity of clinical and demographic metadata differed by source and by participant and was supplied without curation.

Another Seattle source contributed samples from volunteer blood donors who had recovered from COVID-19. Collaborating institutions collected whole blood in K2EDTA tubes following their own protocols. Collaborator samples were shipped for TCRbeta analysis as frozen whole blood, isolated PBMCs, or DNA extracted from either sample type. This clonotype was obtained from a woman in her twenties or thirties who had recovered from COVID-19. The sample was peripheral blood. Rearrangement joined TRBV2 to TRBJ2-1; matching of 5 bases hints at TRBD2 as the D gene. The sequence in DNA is TGTGCCAGCGAAATCCCCCCGGGGAATGAGCAGTTCTTC. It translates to CASEIPPGNEQFF.